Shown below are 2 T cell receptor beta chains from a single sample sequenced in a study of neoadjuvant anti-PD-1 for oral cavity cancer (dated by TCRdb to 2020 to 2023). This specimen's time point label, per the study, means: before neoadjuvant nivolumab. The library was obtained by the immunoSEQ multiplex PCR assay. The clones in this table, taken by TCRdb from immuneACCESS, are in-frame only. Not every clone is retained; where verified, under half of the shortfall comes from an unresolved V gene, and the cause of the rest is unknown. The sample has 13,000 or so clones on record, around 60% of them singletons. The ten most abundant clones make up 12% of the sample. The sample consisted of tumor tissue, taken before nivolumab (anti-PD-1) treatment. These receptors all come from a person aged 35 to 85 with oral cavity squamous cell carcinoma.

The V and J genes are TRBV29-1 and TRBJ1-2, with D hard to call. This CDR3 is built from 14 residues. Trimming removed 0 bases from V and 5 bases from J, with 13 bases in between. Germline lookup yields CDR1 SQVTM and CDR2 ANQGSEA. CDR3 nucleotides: TGCAGCGTTGAAGATGACGGGGTTAGGTATGGCTACACCTTC. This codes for CSVEDDGVRYGYTF.

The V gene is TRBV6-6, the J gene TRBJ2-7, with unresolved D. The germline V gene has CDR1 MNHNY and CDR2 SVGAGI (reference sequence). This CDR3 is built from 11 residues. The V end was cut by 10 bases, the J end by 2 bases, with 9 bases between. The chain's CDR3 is CATGGTYEQYF. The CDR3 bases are TGTGCCACAGGTGGGACCTACGAGCAGTACTTC.